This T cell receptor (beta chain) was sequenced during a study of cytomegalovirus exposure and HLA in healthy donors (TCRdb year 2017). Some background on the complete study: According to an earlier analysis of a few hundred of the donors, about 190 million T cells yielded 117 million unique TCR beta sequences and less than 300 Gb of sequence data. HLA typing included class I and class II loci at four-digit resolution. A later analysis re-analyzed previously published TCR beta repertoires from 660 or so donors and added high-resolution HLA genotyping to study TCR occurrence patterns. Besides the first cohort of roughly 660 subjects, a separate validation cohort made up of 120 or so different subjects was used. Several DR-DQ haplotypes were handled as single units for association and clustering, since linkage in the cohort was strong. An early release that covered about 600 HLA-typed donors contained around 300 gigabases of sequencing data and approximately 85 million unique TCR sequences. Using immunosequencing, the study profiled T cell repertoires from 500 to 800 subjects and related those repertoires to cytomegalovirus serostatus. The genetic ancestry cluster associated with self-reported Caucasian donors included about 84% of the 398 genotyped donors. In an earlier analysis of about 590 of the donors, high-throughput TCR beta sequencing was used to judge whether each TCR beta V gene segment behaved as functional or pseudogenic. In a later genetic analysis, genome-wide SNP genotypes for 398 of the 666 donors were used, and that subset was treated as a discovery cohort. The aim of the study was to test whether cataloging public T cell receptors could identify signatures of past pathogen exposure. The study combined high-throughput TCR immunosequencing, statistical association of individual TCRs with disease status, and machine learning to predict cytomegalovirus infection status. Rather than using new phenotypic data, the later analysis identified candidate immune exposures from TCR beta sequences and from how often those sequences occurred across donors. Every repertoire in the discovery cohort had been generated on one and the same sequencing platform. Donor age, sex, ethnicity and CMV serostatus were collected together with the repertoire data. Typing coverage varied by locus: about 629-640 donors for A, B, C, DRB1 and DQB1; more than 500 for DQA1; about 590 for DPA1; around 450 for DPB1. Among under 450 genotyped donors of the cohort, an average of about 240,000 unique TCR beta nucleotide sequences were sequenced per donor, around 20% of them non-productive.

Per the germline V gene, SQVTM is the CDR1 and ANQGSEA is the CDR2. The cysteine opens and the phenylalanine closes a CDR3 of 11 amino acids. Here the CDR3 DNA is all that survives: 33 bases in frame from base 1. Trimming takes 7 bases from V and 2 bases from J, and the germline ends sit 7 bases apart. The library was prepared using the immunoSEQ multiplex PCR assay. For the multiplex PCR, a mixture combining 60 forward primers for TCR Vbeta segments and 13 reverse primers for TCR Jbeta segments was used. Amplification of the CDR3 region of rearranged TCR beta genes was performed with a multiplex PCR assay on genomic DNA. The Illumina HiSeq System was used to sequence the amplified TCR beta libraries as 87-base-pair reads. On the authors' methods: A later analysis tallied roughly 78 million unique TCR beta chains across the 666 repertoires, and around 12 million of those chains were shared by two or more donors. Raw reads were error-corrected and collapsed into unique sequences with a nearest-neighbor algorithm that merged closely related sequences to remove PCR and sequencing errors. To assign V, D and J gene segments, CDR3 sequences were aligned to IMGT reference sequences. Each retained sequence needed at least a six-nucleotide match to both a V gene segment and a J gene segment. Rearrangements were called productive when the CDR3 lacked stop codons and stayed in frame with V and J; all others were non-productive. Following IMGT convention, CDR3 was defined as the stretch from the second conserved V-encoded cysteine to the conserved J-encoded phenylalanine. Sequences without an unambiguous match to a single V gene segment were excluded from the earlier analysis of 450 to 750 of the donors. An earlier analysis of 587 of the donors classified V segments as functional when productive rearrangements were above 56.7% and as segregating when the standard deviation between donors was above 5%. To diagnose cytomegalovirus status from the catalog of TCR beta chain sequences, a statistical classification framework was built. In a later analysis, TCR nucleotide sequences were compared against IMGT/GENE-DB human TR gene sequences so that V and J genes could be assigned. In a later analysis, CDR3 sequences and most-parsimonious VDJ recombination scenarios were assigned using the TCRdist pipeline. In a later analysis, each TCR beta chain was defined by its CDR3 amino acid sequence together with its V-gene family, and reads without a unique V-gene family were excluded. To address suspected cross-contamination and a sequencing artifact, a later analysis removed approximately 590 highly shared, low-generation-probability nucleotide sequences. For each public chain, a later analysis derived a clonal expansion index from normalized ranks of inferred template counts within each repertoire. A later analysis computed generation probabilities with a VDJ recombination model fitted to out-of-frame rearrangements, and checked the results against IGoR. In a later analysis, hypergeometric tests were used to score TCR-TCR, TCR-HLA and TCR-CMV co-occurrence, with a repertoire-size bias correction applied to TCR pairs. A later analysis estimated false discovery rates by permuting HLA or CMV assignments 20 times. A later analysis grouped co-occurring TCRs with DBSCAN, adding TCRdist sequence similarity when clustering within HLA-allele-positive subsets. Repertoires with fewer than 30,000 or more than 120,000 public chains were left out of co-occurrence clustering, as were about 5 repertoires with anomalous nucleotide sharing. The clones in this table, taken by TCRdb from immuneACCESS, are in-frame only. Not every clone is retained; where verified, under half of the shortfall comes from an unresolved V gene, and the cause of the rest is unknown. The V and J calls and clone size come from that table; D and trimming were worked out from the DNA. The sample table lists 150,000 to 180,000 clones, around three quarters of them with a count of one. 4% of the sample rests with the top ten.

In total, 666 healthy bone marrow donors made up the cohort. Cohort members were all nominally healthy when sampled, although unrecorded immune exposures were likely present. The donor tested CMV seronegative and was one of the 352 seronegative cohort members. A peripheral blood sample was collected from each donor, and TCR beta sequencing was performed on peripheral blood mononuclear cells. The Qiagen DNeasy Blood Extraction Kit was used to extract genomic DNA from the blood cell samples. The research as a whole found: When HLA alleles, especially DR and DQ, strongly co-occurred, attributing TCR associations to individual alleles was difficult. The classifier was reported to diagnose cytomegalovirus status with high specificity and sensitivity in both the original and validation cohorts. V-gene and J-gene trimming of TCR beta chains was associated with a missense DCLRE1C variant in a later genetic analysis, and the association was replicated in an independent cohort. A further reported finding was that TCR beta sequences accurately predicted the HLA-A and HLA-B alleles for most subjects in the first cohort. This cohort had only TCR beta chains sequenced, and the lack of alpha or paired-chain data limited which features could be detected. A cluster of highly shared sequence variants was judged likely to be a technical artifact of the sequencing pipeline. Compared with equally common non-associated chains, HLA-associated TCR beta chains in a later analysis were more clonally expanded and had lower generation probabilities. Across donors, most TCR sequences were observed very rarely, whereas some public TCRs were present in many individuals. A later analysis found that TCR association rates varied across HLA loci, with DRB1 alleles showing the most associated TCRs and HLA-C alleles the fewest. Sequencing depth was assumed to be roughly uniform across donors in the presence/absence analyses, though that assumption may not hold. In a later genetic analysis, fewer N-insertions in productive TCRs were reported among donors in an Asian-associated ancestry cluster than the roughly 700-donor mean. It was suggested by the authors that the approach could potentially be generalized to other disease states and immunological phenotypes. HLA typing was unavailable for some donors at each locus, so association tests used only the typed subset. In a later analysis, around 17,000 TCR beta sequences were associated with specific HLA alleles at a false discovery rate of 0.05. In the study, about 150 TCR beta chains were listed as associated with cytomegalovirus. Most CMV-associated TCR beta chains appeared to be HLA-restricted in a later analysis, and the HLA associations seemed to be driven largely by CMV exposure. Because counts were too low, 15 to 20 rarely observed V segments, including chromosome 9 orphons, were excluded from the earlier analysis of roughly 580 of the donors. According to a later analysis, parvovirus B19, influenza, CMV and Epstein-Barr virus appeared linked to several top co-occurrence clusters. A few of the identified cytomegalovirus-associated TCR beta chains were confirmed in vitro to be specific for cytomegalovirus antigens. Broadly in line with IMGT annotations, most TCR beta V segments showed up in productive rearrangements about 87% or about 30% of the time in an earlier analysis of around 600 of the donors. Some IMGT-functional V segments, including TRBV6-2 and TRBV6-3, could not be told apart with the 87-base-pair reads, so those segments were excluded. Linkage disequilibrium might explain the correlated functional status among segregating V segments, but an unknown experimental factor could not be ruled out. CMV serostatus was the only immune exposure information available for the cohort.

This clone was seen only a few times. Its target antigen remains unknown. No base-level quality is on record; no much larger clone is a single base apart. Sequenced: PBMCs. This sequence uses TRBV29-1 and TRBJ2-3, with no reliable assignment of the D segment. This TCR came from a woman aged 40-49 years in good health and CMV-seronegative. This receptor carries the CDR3 CSGSFTDTQYF. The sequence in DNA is TGCAGCGGGAGTTTCACAGATACGCAGTATTTT.